Detailed here is one TCR beta chain. CDR1 is MNHEY and CDR2 is SVGAGI in the germline V gene. V lost 6 bases, J lost 7 bases, and 11 bases stayed unmatched. The CDR3 covers 14 residues. Source study methods: Researchers report that nucleated cell counts were estimated from reference gene primer amplification. Using immunoSEQ multiplex PCR, the repertoire was profiled, and TCRdb retains in-frame clones only, with some absent. V and J calls and clone size come straight from that table; D and trimming were deduced from the DNA. The repertoire holds 90,000 or so clones, with less than 75% as singletons. This specimen belongs to a study of blood T cell repertoires in COVID-19. Study as a whole: COVID-19 samples from acute and convalescent phases originated in the United States, Italy and Spain. From T cells, B-cell-depleted T cells, or PBMCs came the material, which was cDNA or gDNA.

The receptor was derived from a woman in her fifties or sixties in a cohort sampled during active or convalescent COVID-19. The sample comprised peripheral blood. The chain uses TRBV6-5 and TRBJ1-2, with 7 bases lining up with TRBD1. CDR3 residues: CASRNTGEKGGYTF. The CDR3 DNA reads TGTGCCAGCAGGAATACAGGGGAGAAAGGTGGCTACACCTTC.